This TCR beta chain was found in a study of shared clonotypes between healthy human individuals. Study observations and caveats: Among a handful of donors, roughly 5% of naive CD4 clonotypes were found in common. Richness estimates generally favored naive over memory subsets. Sampling included only blood; tissue repertoires likely differ. Rarefaction exposed incomplete sorted-subset sequencing despite large depth.

Germline CDR1 and CDR2: MNHEY and SMNVEV (reference sequence). This CDR3 spans 15 amino acids. The V gene lost 8 bases and the J gene lost 4 bases, with 20 bases spanning the gap. As defined, naive CD8 cells were CD45RO-negative and positively selected for CCR7, with terminally differentiated effector memory CD45RA+ cells excluded. On this clone: Its target is unknown.

Assay: immunoSEQ multiplex PCR; the TCRdb copy retains only in-frame clones and omits some. Of 2 million or so clones detected, about 94% appear once; the ten largest clones hold 1% to 1.3%. The TCR was taken from a young man in good health. What was sequenced was naive CD8+ T cells sorted from blood. This chain links TRBV27 with TRBJ2-5; D is possibly TRBD2 (7 bases). CDR3 amino acids: CASGFGGQFGETQYF. The CDR3 DNA reads TGTGCCAGCGGCTTCGGGGGGCAGTTTGGAGAGACCCAGTACTTC.